A selection of T cell receptor beta chains follows, all from one sample in a study of CD8 T cells in ankylosing spondylitis. One entry per CDR3 protein results from TCRdb running MiXCR on the 5' RACE reads. The sample yields fewer than 250,000 distinct CDR3 sequences, roughly a tenth seen once. The sequenced sample consisted of blood, either unsorted or a sorted T cell fraction (not recorded which). The receptor set was obtained from a male donor with ankylosing spondylitis or in good health (not recorded which). Each CDR3 is given with its conserved first and last residue. D genes are given only for firm matches. A row's size may be missing; if present it is once, few, many or a size class.

d_call	v_call	j_call	clone_size	cdr3_nt	cdr3_aa
-	TRBV6-5	TRBJ2-6	many	TGTGCCAGCAGTTACTCCCCCCTCCTCGGGGCCAACGTCCTGACTTTC	CASSYSPLLGANVLTF
-	TRBV6-1	TRBJ1-2	many	TGTGCCAGCAGGGACAGTGCCTATGGCTACACCTTC	CASRDSAYGYTF
-	TRBV19	TRBJ2-1	many	TGTGCCAGTAGTATAAGCCCTTACAATGAGCAGTTCTTC	CASSISPYNEQFF
-	TRBV7-2	TRBJ2-7	few	TGTGCCAGCAGCTTTTATGGGGGGCGGGACGAGCAGTACTTC	CASSFYGGRDEQYF
-	TRBV5-1	TRBJ2-4	few	TGCGCCAGCAGCCTGCCCTGGGAAGCCAAAAACATTCAGTACTTC	CASSLPWEAKNIQYF
TRBD1	TRBV11-2	TRBJ1-2	many	TGTGCCAGCAGCATGACAGGGCAATATGGCTACACCTTC	CASSMTGQYGYTF
-	TRBV4-1	TRBJ1-2	many	TGCGCCAGCAGCCAAGTGGACATCCGGTATGGCTACACCTTC	CASSQVDIRYGYTF
-	TRBV9	TRBJ2-5	-	TGTGCCAGCAGCTCCGAGCTAGAGACCCAGTACTTC	CASSSELETQYF
TRBD1	TRBV5-6	TRBJ2-5	many	TGTGCCAGCAGCCTGGACAGGATAAAGACCCAGTACTTC	CASSLDRIKTQYF
-	TRBV2	TRBJ1-6	few	TGTGCCAGCCAAGGACAGCTTTTTAATTCACCCCTCCACTTT	CASQGQLFNSPLHF
TRBD2	TRBV5-6	TRBJ2-2	-	TGTGCCAGCAGCCCAGGAGGCGGGGGGGCGACCGGGGAGCTGTTTTTT	CASSPGGGGATGELFF
-	TRBV12-3/TRBV12-4	TRBJ2-7	many	TGTGCCAGCAGTTTACCCCCCTCACGCTGCGAGCAGTACTTC	CASSLPPSRCEQYF
-	TRBV7-2	TRBJ1-1	few	TGTGCCAGCAGCCTAAACCGATCGTGGAAAGCTTTCTTT	CASSLNRSWKAFF
-	TRBV30	TRBJ2-7	few	TGTGCCTGGAGTGAATCAAAGGGCTACGAGCAGTACTTC	CAWSESKGYEQYF
-	TRBV30	TRBJ1-2	many	TGTGCCTGGAGTCCCGGTCTAATCGTTGGGTATGGCTACACCTTC	CAWSPGLIVGYGYTF
-	TRBV10-3	TRBJ2-3	many	TGTGCCATCAGTGAGAGGGGAATCAAGGGCACAGATACGCAGTATTTT	CAISERGIKGTDTQYF
-	TRBV11-2	TRBJ2-7	-	TGTGCCAGCAGCCTCAATAAGGGGGTCGTATACGAGCAGTACTTC	CASSLNKGVVYEQYF
TRBD2	TRBV11-2	TRBJ2-3	-	TGTGCCAGCAGCTCCCGCCTGGGGCTAGCGGGAACCGATACGCAGTATTTT	CASSSRLGLAGTDTQYF
-	TRBV18	TRBJ2-7	few	TGTGCCAGCTCACCACAGGGAACCTACGAGCAGTACTTC	CASSPQGTYEQYF